The 17 T cell receptor beta chains below come from one sample, sequenced in a study of shared clonotypes between healthy human individuals. Produced via immunoSEQ multiplex PCR; TCRdb's table is partial and in-frame only. The table lists 2 million to 2.5 million clones, approximately 93% of them singletons. The specimen was naive CD4+ T cells from PBMCs. Subset indicated: CD45RA+ positively selected. Receptors were obtained from a man aged 18 to 29 in good health. Some clones in this sample may be carry-over from other donors' samples.

This clone was detected a few times. CDR3 protein: CASSFYSGADTQYF. The CDR3 DNA follows: TGCGCCAGCAGCTTCTATTCGGGAGCAGATACGCAGTATTTT. This chain links TRBV5-1 with TRBJ2-3; the D gene is possibly TRBD2 (6 bases). V dropped 2 bases and J dropped 4 bases, with 11 bases sitting between them. The CDR3 spans 14 residues. Per the germline V gene, CDR1 is SGHRS and CDR2 is YFSETQ.

The V and J genes are TRBV2 and TRBJ2-7; 8 positions match TRBD1. Losses at the gene ends were 4 bases for V and 2 bases for J; bases not matched to a gene: 4. The CDR3 runs 14 residues. Germline V gives CDR1 SNHLY, CDR2 FYNNEI. CDR3 region: CASSGTGNTYEQYF. Here the CDR3 DNA reads TGTGCCAGCAGTGGGACAGGGAATACCTACGAGCAGTACTTC.

The rearrangement uses TRBV6-5 and TRBJ1-2; D gene unclear. The CDR3 loop spans 14 amino acids. The germline CDR1 and CDR2 sequences are MNHEY and SVGAGI. The V gene lost 0 bases and the J gene lost 2 bases, with 7 bases spanning the gap. DNA of the CDR3: TGTGCCAGCAGTTACTCCGCAGGAAACTATGGCTACACCTTC. It specifies CASSYSAGNYGYTF.

Here the CDR3 reads CASSGRGEETQYF. The CDR3 nucleotides read TGTGCCAGCAGCGGCAGGGGGGAAGAGACCCAGTACTTC. This sequence joins TRBV11-3 and TRBJ2-5; TRBD1 is a possible D gene (7 bases). This CDR3 comprises 13 residues. From germline, CDR1 is SGHNT and CDR2 YENEEA. Between the trimmed V and J ends, which lost 5 bases and 3 bases, there was a span of 10 bases.

The rearrangement links TRBV2 to TRBJ1-5; unclear D gene. CDR3 length equals 15 residues. Deletions cut 9 bases from V and 2 bases from J, with 17 bases between. The V gene's germline CDR1 is SNHLY and CDR2 FYNNEI. The CDR3 DNA reads TGTGCCAGTGGGCCTGTCTCGCGGGGCAATCAGCCCCAGCATTTT. Encoded protein: CASGPVSRGNQPQHF. Based on the CDR3 plus reference TRBV2 and TRBJ1-5, the full variable domain is EPEVTQTPSHQVTQMGQEVILRCVPISNHLYFYWYRQILGQKVEFLVSFYNNEISEKSEIFDDQFSVERPDGSNFTLKIRSTKLEDSAMYFCASGPVSRGNQPQHFGDGTRLSIL.

V is TRBV28 and J is TRBJ1-5; maybe TRBD1 (6 bases). This CDR3 region has 15 residues. Germline V CDR1 and CDR2: MDHEN, SYDVKM. V gave up 8 bases and J gave up 6 bases, with 20 bases separating them. CDR3 coding DNA: TGTGCCAGCGGGCGAGGGGGGGCGATAATTCAGCCCCAGCATTTT. It yields the protein CASGRGGAIIQPQHF. Filled out from reference TRBV28 and TRBJ1-5, the complete variable domain reads DVKVTQSSRYLVKRTGEKVFLECVQDMDHENMFWYRQDPGLGLRLIYFSYDVKMKEKGDIPEGYSVSREKKERFSLILESASTNQTSMYLCASGRGGAIIQPQHFGDGTRLSIL.

The rearrangement links TRBV5-1 to TRBJ2-2; the D gene is possibly TRBD1 (6 bases). CDR1 SGHRS and CDR2 YFSETQ come from the germline V gene. V dropped 1 base and J dropped 5 bases, with 12 bases sitting between them. The CDR3 is made up of 15 amino acids. The CDR3 loop is CASSLRTDRTGELFF. CDR3 nucleotides: TGCGCCAGCAGCTTGCGGACAGATAGAACCGGGGAGCTGTTTTTT. Complete variable domain (other parts from reference TRBV5-1 and TRBJ2-2): KAGVTQTPRYLIKTRGQQVTLSCSPISGHRSVSWYQQTPGQGLQFLFEYFSETQRNKGNFPGRFSGRQFSNSRSEMNVSTLELGDSALYLCASSLRTDRTGELFFGEGSRLTVL.

This sequence joins TRBV21-1 and TRBJ2-5; the table calls TRBD2, which could not be checked here. TRBV21-1 is labeled a pseudogene. The length of the CDR3 is 14 residues. The CDR3 spells CASSNGGVGETQYF. CDR3 DNA sequence: TGTGCCAGCAGCAATGGGGGGGTCGGGGAGACCCAGTACTTC.

This rearrangement joins TRBV11-3 to TRBJ1-1, with a possible D match to TRBD1 (6 bases). The CDR3 spans 15 residues. Germline CDR1 is SGHNT and CDR2 is YENEEA. Trimming took 1 base from V and 4 from J, leaving 13 bases between them. The CDR3 is CASSLGGEGGTEAFF. CDR3 bases: TGTGCCAGCAGCTTAGGCGGGGAAGGGGGCACTGAAGCTTTCTTT.

The chain carries TRBV4-3 and TRBJ2-1; perhaps TRBD2 as D (6 bases). The germline CDR1 and CDR2 sequences are LGHNA and YSLEER. This CDR3 comprises 15 residues. V shed 0 bases and J shed 3 bases, with 9 bases lying between them. This CDR3 reads CASSQDSRGYNEQFF. DNA of the CDR3: TGCGCCAGCAGCCAAGACTCGCGGGGCTACAATGAGCAGTTCTTC.

This rearrangement joins TRBV7-2 to TRBJ2-1, with unresolved D. CDR3 length: 15 amino acids. Trimming took off 0 bases at V and 0 bases at J, with 6 bases between the two ends. Germline V gene lookup returns CDR1 SGHTA and CDR2 FQGNSA. CDR3 nucleotide sequence: TGTGCCAGCAGCTTAGCGGCTTTCTCCTACAATGAGCAGTTCTTC. This translates into CASSLAAFSYNEQFF.

The V call is TRBV10-3, the J call TRBJ2-7; 10 bases agree with TRBD2. V lost 5 bases to trimming and J lost 3 bases; unmatched junction nucleotides: 7. CDR1 is ENHRY, CDR2 SYGVKD, per germline. The CDR3 is 15 residues long. In DNA, the CDR3 is TGTGCCATCAGTATAGCTAGCGGGAGTATCTACGAGCAGTACTTC. Residues: CAISIASGSIYEQYF.

V gene TRBV18 combines with J gene TRBJ2-5; D uncertain. CDR3 length equals 14 residues. Between the trimmed V and J ends, which lost 6 bases and 2 bases, there was a span of 13 bases. Per the germline V gene, CDR1 is KGHSH and CDR2 is LQKENI. The CDR3 protein is CASSNRRSQETQYF. The CDR3 DNA reads TGTGCCAGCTCCAATCGGCGGTCTCAAGAGACCCAGTACTTC.

In the case of this clone: Other DNA sequences from this sample encode an identical CDR3 as well. This chain links TRBV5-1 with TRBJ1-4; maybe TRBD1 (6 bases). Germline V gene data show CDR1 as SGHRS and CDR2 as YFSETQ. This CDR3 is 14 amino acids long. Trimming stripped 0 bases from V and 7 bases from J, with 10 bases between. The CDR3 DNA reads TGCGCCAGCAGCTTGGGGCAGGGGAGTGAAAAACTGTTTTTT. Amino acids: CASSLGQGSEKLFF.

The rearrangement links TRBV2 to TRBJ2-1, with D hard to call. With 7 bases removed from V and 0 bases from J, the gap between germline ends came to 10 bases. The germline gives CDR1 SNHLY, CDR2 FYNNEI. The CDR3 consists of 14 residues. The CDR3 nucleotides read TGTGCCAGCATGCTCCTGAGCTCCTACAATGAGCAGTTCTTC. Translation: CASMLLSSYNEQFF.

This clone has a single count. The chain couples TRBV6-6 to TRBJ2-7; maybe TRBD1 (6 bases). V shed 6 bases and J shed 4 bases, with 19 bases lying between them. Germline V CDR1 and CDR2: MNHNY, SVGAGI (reference sequence). CDR3 size: 15 residues. The CDR3 region is CASRPQTGILYEQYF. The DNA of the CDR3 is TGTGCCAGCAGACCCCAAACAGGGATCCTATACGAGCAGTACTTC.

The sample holds a few counts of this clone. J is TRBJ1-1 and V is TRBV5-8; D perhaps matches TRBD1 (5 bases). The V end was cut by 7 bases, the J end by 1 base, with 11 bases between. This CDR3 is built from 13 residues. Germline CDR1 SGHTS, CDR2 YDEGEE. CDR3 sequence (DNA): TGTGCCAGCCGCGGACAACCGAACACTGAAGCTTTCTTT. Translated, it gives CASRGQPNTEAFF. Full variable domain (missing parts from reference TRBV5-8 and TRBJ1-1): EAGVTQSPTHLIKTRGQQATLRCSPISGHTSVYWYQQALGLGLQFLLWYDEGEERNRGNFPPRFSGRQFPNYSSELNVNALELEDSALYLCASRGQPNTEAFFGQGTRLTVV.